The sequence of this T cell receptor beta chain was determined in a study of cytomegalovirus exposure and HLA in healthy donors. CDR3 size: 12 residues. Trimming removed 2 bases at V and 7 bases at J, with 8 bases between. CDR1 is SEHNR, CDR2 FQNEAQ, per germline (reference sequence). Study-wide findings and caveats: Previously analyzed data showed that most TCR beta V segments were productive at a frequency of about 90% or about 30%. Across all donors, roughly uniform sequencing depth was an assumption of the presence/absence analyses. In a later analysis, about 17,000 TCR beta sequences were associated with HLA alleles at 0.05 false discovery rate.

It was with 60 Vbeta and 13 Jbeta primers that the PCR ran. The method was immunoSEQ multiplex PCR; TCRdb's version includes in-frame clones alone and lacks a portion of them. Its table lists roughly 45,000 clones. As to this clone: Its antigen remains unidentified.

The chain joins TRBV7-9 to TRBJ2-5; tentatively, D is TRBD1 (5 bases). Sequenced sample: PBMCs. This receptor was identified in a woman aged 30 to 39 in good health and CMV-seronegative. The CDR3 DNA is TGTGCCAGCAGCTTACTGCAGGGGACCCAGTACTTC. It translates to CASSLLQGTQYF.